What follows are 25 T cell receptor beta chains derived from one specimen sequenced in a study of OX40 agonist ivuxolimab in advanced cancers. TCRdb keeps only in-frame clones here, not all; method: immunoSEQ multiplex PCR. The sample holds 80,000 or so clones, over 75% seen once. Source: CD4+ or CD8+ T cells sorted from blood, taken in a trial of the OX40 agonist ivuxolimab. These receptors came from an adult with an advanced solid tumor such as melanoma, head and neck, liver or kidney cancer.

The gene calls are TRBV4-3 and TRBJ1-1, with 7 bases fitting TRBD1. The germline V gene has CDR1 LGHNA and CDR2 YSLEER. The CDR3 contains 16 residues. The V segment lost 2 bases and the J segment 0 bases; nucleotides outside the gene matches: 6. The CDR3 nucleotides read TGCGCCAGCAGCCAATCCGGGACAGCTATGAACACTGAAGCTTTCTTT. Translation: CASSQSGTAMNTEAFF.

This rearrangement joins TRBV10-3 to TRBJ1-4; D gene unclear. The V end was cut by 2 bases, the J end by 0 bases, with 4 bases between. The CDR3 totals 14 residues. Germline V CDR1 and CDR2: ENHRY, SYGVKD. This CDR3 reads CAISEGATNEKLFF. The CDR3 DNA sequence: TGTGCCATCAGTGAGGGTGCAACTAATGAAAAACTGTTTTTT.

The gene calls are TRBV12-5 and TRBJ2-3, with D uncertain. CDR3 length: 12 residues. The germline V gene encodes CDR1 LGHNT and CDR2 FRNRAP. V was shortened by 6 bases and J by 9 bases, with 13 bases between the two germline ends. The CDR3 DNA sequence: TGTGCTAGTGGCCAAAACCGCGACACGCAGTATTTT. Its protein product is CASGQNRDTQYF.

The chain uses TRBV11-3 and TRBJ1-2, with 8 bases aligning to TRBD1. V trimming: 5 bases; J trimming: 8 bases; junction bases outside the gene matches: 10. This CDR3 has 14 residues. Germline CDR1 reads SGHNT; CDR2 reads YENEEA. In DNA, the CDR3 is TGTGCCAGCAGCCCGATGGAGGACAGGGCGGGCTACACCTTC. It specifies CASSPMEDRAGYTF.

The CDR3: CASSDFSRPQYF. As DNA, the CDR3 is TGTGCCAGCAGTGATTTTAGTCGGCCGCAGTACTTC. V is TRBV6-1 and J is TRBJ2-7, with unresolved D. The CDR3 loop spans 12 amino acids. Trimming left V 3 bases short and J 9 bases short, with 12 bases between. CDR1 is MNHNS, CDR2 SASEGT, per germline.

The V gene is TRBV5-1, the J gene TRBJ2-5; D is perhaps TRBD2 (5 bases). The V gene lost 0 bases and the J gene lost 10 bases, with 16 bases spanning the gap. CDR3 length: 14 residues. Looked up from germline, CDR1 is SGHRS and CDR2 is YFSETQ. CDR3 residues: CASSLDGLLQDQYF. The CDR3 DNA is TGCGCCAGCAGCTTGGATGGACTCCTTCAGGACCAGTACTTC.

This chain uses TRBV10-3 with TRBJ2-1; 8 nucleotides agree with TRBD2. The V and J ends lost 10 bases and 1 base, in that order; junction bases with no gene match: 6. The CDR3 length is 14 residues. CDR1 and CDR2 from the germline V gene are ENHRY and SYGVKD. The chain's CDR3 is CATAGGGSYNEQFF. In DNA, the CDR3 is TGTGCCACCGCGGGGGGTGGGTCCTACAATGAGCAGTTCTTC.

Concerning this clone itself: A read error is possible here, since a much larger clone lies one base away. CDR3 bases: TGTGCCAGCAGCTCCGGGACAGGGGCCTACGAGCAGTACTTC. It specifies CASSSGTGAYEQYF. The V and J genes are TRBV7-2 and TRBJ2-7, with 10 bases lining up with TRBD1. This CDR3 comprises 14 residues. Germline values: CDR1 SGHTA, CDR2 FQGNSA. The trim removed 4 bases at V and 2 bases at J, leaving 2 bases unmatched.

V is TRBV7-9 and J is TRBJ1-2; 8 bases are shared with TRBD1. V lost 4 bases, J lost 4 bases, and 8 bases stayed unmatched. The CDR3 sequence is 15 residues long. Germline V lookup: CDR1 SEHNR, CDR2 FQNEAQ (reference sequence). CDR3 region: CASSSGQGQSYGYTF. The CDR3 DNA reads TGTGCCAGCAGCTCTGGACAGGGACAAAGCTATGGCTACACCTTC.

In this sample, this clone turned up once. The chain links TRBV6-1 to TRBJ1-1, with unresolved D. Deletions cut 2 bases from V and 0 bases from J, with 13 bases between. This CDR3 has 16 residues. The V gene's germline CDR1 is MNHNS and CDR2 SASEGT. The chain's CDR3 is CASSEPAHPMNTEAFF. In nucleotides, the CDR3 is TGTGCCAGCAGTGAACCCGCCCATCCCATGAACACTGAAGCTTTCTTT.

This rearrangement joins TRBV30 to TRBJ2-3; no definite D call. This CDR3 comprises 13 residues. Germline CDR1 GTSNPN, CDR2 SVGIG (reference sequence). V shed 2 bases and J shed 6 bases, with 12 bases lying between them. As DNA, the CDR3 is TGTGCCTGGAGTCCACCCAACCGGGATACGCAGTATTTT. This encodes CAWSPPNRDTQYF.

This clone was seen just once. The rearrangement joins TRBV7-3 to TRBJ2-3; 7 nucleotides match TRBD2. Germline V gene lookup returns CDR1 SGHTA and CDR2 FQGTGA. The CDR3 runs 16 residues. V lost 1 base to trimming and J lost 9 bases; unmatched junction nucleotides: 13. In DNA form, the CDR3 reads TGTGCCAGCAGCTTAAACCATGGACCCCCGCGGGGGACGCAGTATTTT. This gives the protein CASSLNHGPPRGTQYF.

This chain joins TRBV19 and TRBJ2-1, with 11 bases lining up with TRBD2. CDR1 and CDR2 (germline): LNHDA, SQIVND (reference sequence). V lost 6 bases and J lost 6; bases outside the gene matches: 7. This CDR3 is built from 15 residues. The CDR3 region is CASRRTSGSLNEQFF. The CDR3, as DNA: TGTGCCAGTAGGCGTACTAGCGGGAGTCTCAATGAGCAGTTCTTC.

The J gene is TRBJ2-7, the V gene TRBV4-2, with 8 bases fitting TRBD1. Germline-derived CDR1 and CDR2 are LGHNA and YNFKEQ. V trimming: 2 bases; J trimming: 5 bases; junction bases outside the gene matches: 8. The CDR3 length is 15 residues. The DNA for the CDR3 is TGTGCCAGCAGCCAACCTGGACAGGGCCTACACGAGCAGTACTTC. This encodes CASSQPGQGLHEQYF.

The chain is built from TRBV4-3 and TRBJ2-7; D is perhaps TRBD1 or TRBD2 (5 bases each). Germline V gives CDR1 LGHNA, CDR2 YSLEER. The CDR3 covers 14 residues. V was trimmed by 0 bases and J by 6 bases, leaving 12 bases between them. As DNA, the CDR3 is TGCGCCAGCAGCCAAGATCGATTGAGGGGCGAGCAGTACTTC. Translated: CASSQDRLRGEQYF.

The chain carries TRBV7-2 and TRBJ1-2; the D is unclear. The CDR3 is made up of 12 amino acids. Between the trimmed V and J ends, which lost 3 bases and 2 bases, there was a span of 4 bases. The germline gives CDR1 SGHTA, CDR2 FQGNSA. The CDR3 region has the DNA TGTGCCAGCAGCTTTATGAACTATGGCTACACCTTC. Its translation is CASSFMNYGYTF.

This clone was counted once. The chain has TRBV28 and TRBJ2-7, with 8 bases aligning to TRBD1. The J segment lost 0 bases and the V segment lost 6 bases, leaving 10 bases of the junction unmatched. This CDR3 region has 16 residues. Germline V lookup: CDR1 MDHEN, CDR2 SYDVKM. The CDR3 here is CASRSLRDRYSYEQYF. The CDR3 nucleotides are TGTGCCAGCAGGTCCTTGCGGGACAGGTACTCCTACGAGCAGTACTTC.

The J gene is TRBJ1-1, the V gene TRBV30; 7 positions agree with TRBD1. The V segment lost 7 bases and the J segment 1 base; nucleotides outside the gene matches: 12. This CDR3 spans 15 amino acids. The V gene's germline CDR1 is GTSNPN and CDR2 SVGIG (reference sequence). This CDR3 is CALKQTTGKNTEAFF. CDR3 in DNA: TGTGCCTTAAAACAGACGACAGGGAAGAACACTGAAGCTTTCTTT.

The chain employs TRBV5-1 and TRBJ2-3; maybe TRBD1 (5 bases). Trimming cost V 3 bases and J 0 bases, with 17 bases left between them. Germline V gene sequence: CDR1 SGHRS, CDR2 YFSETQ. The CDR3 is 17 residues long. CDR3 bases: TGCGCCAGCAGCTCTGGCCTTAGGGGCCGAAGCACAGATACGCAGTATTTT. It specifies CASSSGLRGRSTDTQYF.

The chain couples TRBV29-1 to TRBJ2-1, with D perhaps matching TRBD2 (5 bases). CDR3 length: 14 residues. The V end was cut by 8 bases, the J end by 4 bases, with 18 bases between. CDR1 is SQVTM and CDR2 is ANQGSEA in the germline V gene. In DNA, the CDR3 is TGCAGCTCCCGTTCGGCTAGCCCTTACAATGAGCAGTTCTTC. It specifies CSSRSASPYNEQFF.

The chain recombines TRBV12-5 with TRBJ2-3, with TRBD1 matching over 8 bases. The germline gives CDR1 LGHNT, CDR2 FRNRAP. The CDR3 runs 16 residues. With 1 base clipped from V and 2 bases from J, the junction kept 5 bases outside the gene matches. The CDR3 is CASGLGQGASTDTQYF. CDR3 DNA sequence: TGTGCTAGTGGTTTGGGGCAGGGGGCCTCCACAGATACGCAGTATTTT. The full variable domain, in which reference TRBV12-5 and TRBJ2-3 provide the parts outside the CDR3, is DARVTQTPRHKVTEMGQEVTMRCQPILGHNTVFWYRQTMMQGLELLAYFRNRAPLDDSGMPKDRFSAEMPDATLATLKIQPSEPRDSAVYFCASGLGQGASTDTQYFGPGTRLTVL.

As concerns this clone: The sample contains more than one DNA sequence encoding this CDR3. The chain uses TRBV10-3 and TRBJ1-2; TRBD1 agrees at 8 bases. V was clipped by 2 bases and J by 2 bases; unmatched bases: 1. This CDR3 has 14 residues. Looked up from germline, CDR1 is ENHRY and CDR2 is SYGVKD. The CDR3 nucleotides read TGTGCCATCAGTGAGACAGGGGGGAACTATGGCTACACCTTC. This sequence encodes CAISETGGNYGYTF.

This chain connects TRBV5-5 to TRBJ2-7; D may match TRBD1 or TRBD2 (5 bases each). This CDR3 has 14 residues. V was pared by 2 bases and J by 3 bases, with 12 bases between. CDR1 SGHKS and CDR2 YYEKEE come from the germline V gene (reference sequence). CDR3 DNA: TGTGCCAGCAGCTTAAGCTCTGGGGGCTACGAGCAGTACTTC. Translating it yields CASSLSSGGYEQYF.

The chain has TRBV4-1 and TRBJ2-4; 9 nucleotides align to TRBD1. V trimming: 0 bases; J trimming: 1 base; junction bases outside the gene matches: 10. CDR1 is MGHRA and CDR2 is YSYEKL in the germline V gene. The CDR3 totals 19 residues. In DNA, the CDR3 is TGCGCCAGCAGCCAAGAGGGACAGGGAGAGTTAAAGGCCAAAAACATTCAGTACTTC. Translation: CASSQEGQGELKAKNIQYF.

The chain recombines TRBV28 with TRBJ1-2, with TRBD1 as a possible D gene (5 bases). The V end was cut by 7 bases, the J end by 5 bases, with 20 bases between. CDR1 and CDR2 from the germline V gene are MDHEN and SYDVKM. This CDR3 is 15 amino acids long. The CDR3 DNA sequence: TGTGCCAGCACCGGGACGGGCTCCGCCGGGTATGGCTACACCTTC. Protein product: CASTGTGSAGYGYTF.